The next 27 T cell receptor beta chains were all read from a single sample in a study of blood T cell repertoires in COVID-19. Measured with immunoSEQ multiplex PCR; TCRdb has only the in-frame clones, and not every one. The sample shows 40,000 to 55,000 clones, roughly 84% of them seen only once. Sequenced: peripheral blood. These receptors all come from a man between 50 and 59 years old with active COVID-19.

The rearrangement joins TRBV6-5 to TRBJ1-2; a possible D gene is TRBD1 (6 bases). The CDR3 length is 13 residues. The V end lost 6 bases, the J end lost 8 bases, and 16 bases lay between the germline ends. Germline CDR1 and CDR2: MNHEY and SVGAGI. CDR3 amino acids: CASSRGRGEGYTF. The CDR3 DNA reads TGTGCCAGCAGCCGGGGCAGGGGAGAGGGCTACACCTTC.

The chain has TRBV6-2 or TRBV6-3 and TRBJ2-7, with D tentatively TRBD2 (6 bases). The V gene's germline CDR1 is MNHEY and CDR2 SVGEGT. The CDR3 contains 15 residues. Deletions cut 5 bases from V and 2 bases from J, with 16 bases between. The CDR3 nucleotides read TGTGCCAGCAGTCCCCCGGCGGGGAGTCCCTACGAGCAGTACTTC. Its protein product is CASSPPAGSPYEQYF.

The chain carries TRBV5-4 and TRBJ2-1, with 7 nucleotides matching TRBD1. J gave up 4 bases and V 2 bases, and 6 bases lay outside the gene matches. Germline V gene sequence: CDR1 SGHNT, CDR2 YYREEE (reference sequence). This CDR3 is 15 amino acids long. CDR3 coding DNA: TGTGCCAGCAGCTTTGGGACAGTAGTTTACAATGAGCAGTTCTTC. Translation: CASSFGTVVYNEQFF. Variable domain in full (rest from reference TRBV5-4 and TRBJ2-1): ETGVTQSPTHLIKTRGQQVTLRCSSQSGHNTVSWYQQALGQGPQFIFQYYREEENGRGNFPPRFSGLQFPNYSSELNVNALELDDSALYLCASSFGTVVYNEQFFGPGTRLTVL.

V usage is TRBV18 and J usage is TRBJ1-1, with TRBD1 identical over 7 bases. The CDR3 is 15 amino acids. In germline, CDR1 is KGHSH, CDR2 LQKENI. With V trimmed by 5 bases and J by 3 bases, 9 bases remained unmatched. The CDR3 loop reads CASSWVDRVDTEAFF. The DNA of the CDR3 is TGTGCCAGCTCATGGGTCGACAGGGTGGACACTGAAGCTTTCTTT.

The rearrangement uses TRBV24-1 and TRBJ2-2, with D possibly being TRBD1 (5 bases). Germline values: CDR1 KGHDR, CDR2 SFDVKD. The CDR3 runs to 13 residues. V was clipped by 4 bases and J by 9 bases, with 11 bases between them. The CDR3 is CATSDRVQRELFF. The CDR3 nucleotides read TGTGCCACCAGTGACAGGGTCCAACGGGAGCTGTTTTTT.

The rearrangement links TRBV11-3 to TRBJ1-6; no firm D call. In germline, CDR1 is SGHNT, CDR2 YENEEA. The CDR3 totals 15 residues. Trimming removed 0 bases at V and 6 bases at J, with 9 bases between. This chain's CDR3 is CASSLDPGSNSPLHF. The CDR3 DNA is TGTGCCAGCAGCTTAGATCCTGGCAGTAATTCACCCCTCCACTTT.

The CDR3 coding sequence is TGTGCCAGCAGCGCGACAGGAACTAATGAAAAACTGTTTTTT. Its protein product is CASSATGTNEKLFF. The chain employs TRBV9 and TRBJ1-4; D is possibly TRBD1 (6 bases). Germline V CDR1 and CDR2: SGDLS, YYNGEE. This CDR3 region has 14 residues. The V end lost 3 bases, the J end lost 1 base, and 7 bases lay between the germline ends.

V usage is TRBV24-1 and J usage is TRBJ1-6, with D perhaps matching TRBD1 (5 bases). Between the trimmed V and J ends, which lost 5 bases and 4 bases, there was a span of 17 bases. Germline V lookup: CDR1 KGHDR, CDR2 SFDVKD. The length of the CDR3 is 17 residues. CDR3 in DNA: TGTGCCACCAGTGCCAGGGTGAATCGGCTTTATAATTCACCCCTCCACTTT. Protein: CATSARVNRLYNSPLHF.

CDR3 nucleotide sequence: TGTGCCAGCAGCCAAGTCCAATTCTACGAGCAGTACTTC. It specifies CASSQVQFYEQYF. The chain links TRBV3-1 (or the pseudogene TRBV3-2) to TRBJ2-7, with D uncertain. V was clipped by 1 base and J by 3 bases, with 7 bases between them. The CDR3 has 13 residues. In germline, CDR1 is LGHDT, CDR2 YNNKEL (reference sequence).

The chain links TRBV6-6 to TRBJ1-3, with 10 bases fitting TRBD1. CDR1 MNHNY and CDR2 SVGAGI come from the germline V gene (reference sequence). V dropped 6 bases and J dropped 4; count of bases not matched to a gene: 6. The CDR3 totals 15 residues. The CDR3 reads CASSKTGGPGNTIYF. CDR3 bases: TGTGCCAGCAGCAAGACAGGGGGCCCAGGAAACACCATATATTTT.

This chain uses TRBV27 with TRBJ2-7; TRBD1 is a possible D gene (5 bases). This CDR3 is built from 15 residues. Germline lookup yields CDR1 MNHEY and CDR2 SMNVEV (reference sequence). Trimming took 5 bases from V and 1 from J, leaving 15 bases between them. The CDR3, as DNA: TGTGCCAGCAGTAGTTCGACAGTGCCTTCCTACGAGCAGTACTTC. Encoded protein: CASSSSTVPSYEQYF.

This chain connects TRBV27 to TRBJ2-2; perhaps TRBD1 as D (5 bases). The CDR3 runs to 15 residues. Germline CDR1 and CDR2: MNHEY and SMNVEV (reference sequence). Trimming removed 4 bases at V and 4 bases at J, with 13 bases between. DNA for the CDR3: TGTGCCAGCAGTTCTAGGCAGGGCTTCACCGGGGAGCTGTTTTTT. Its protein is CASSSRQGFTGELFF.

This clone was observed once. V usage is TRBV5-5 and J usage is TRBJ2-3; 14 bases are shared with TRBD2. The trim removed 6 bases at V and 4 bases at J, leaving 7 bases unmatched. The CDR3 loop spans 16 amino acids. CDR1 and CDR2 from the germline V gene are SGHKS and YYEKEE (reference sequence). This CDR3 reads CASTTGLAGEADTQYF. The CDR3 coding sequence is TGTGCCAGCACAACGGGACTAGCGGGAGAGGCAGATACGCAGTATTTT.

V and J are TRBV2 and TRBJ1-3; D perhaps matches TRBD1 (5 bases). Germline V CDR1 and CDR2: SNHLY, FYNNEI. CDR3 length: 14 amino acids. V was pared by 6 bases and J by 4 bases, with 13 bases between. The chain's CDR3 is CASREMTVGNTIYF. The CDR3 nucleotides are TGTGCCAGCAGGGAAATGACAGTCGGAAACACCATATATTTT.

This clone was seen only a few times. CDR3 bases: TGTGCCAGCAGTTTCTCTGTAAACACTGAAGCTTTCTTT. It codes for CASSFSVNTEAFF. The chain uses TRBV27 and TRBJ1-1, with D unclear. Trimming removed 3 bases at V and 2 bases at J, with 7 bases between. This CDR3 has 13 amino acids. The germline gives CDR1 MNHEY, CDR2 SMNVEV (reference sequence).

This clone was seen once. The chain carries TRBV6-5 and TRBJ2-1; 8 bases are a match to TRBD1. This CDR3 is 16 amino acids long. Germline lookup yields CDR1 MNHEY and CDR2 SVGAGI. The V gene end was trimmed by 0 bases and the J gene end by 2 bases; junction bases not matched to a gene: 3. CDR3 sequence reads: CASSYSGQETYNEQFF. CDR3 bases: TGTGCCAGCAGTTACTCGGGACAGGAAACCTACAATGAGCAGTTCTTC.

This rearrangement joins TRBV5-1 to TRBJ2-7; 9 bases line up with TRBD2. Losses at the gene ends were 0 bases for V and 4 bases for J; bases not matched to a gene: 2. Per the germline V gene, CDR1 is SGHRS and CDR2 is YFSETQ. This CDR3 region has 14 residues. The CDR3, as DNA: TGCGCCAGCAGCTTGGGCGGGGGGGAATACGAGCAGTACTTC. It specifies CASSLGGGEYEQYF. The variable domain in full, with the rest retrieved from reference TRBV5-1 and TRBJ2-7, is KAGVTQTPRYLIKTRGQQVTLSCSPISGHRSVSWYQQTPGQGLQFLFEYFSETQRNKGNFPGRFSGRQFSNSRSEMNVSTLELGDSALYLCASSLGGGEYEQYFGPGTRLTVT.

The chain employs TRBV6-5 and TRBJ1-2; unclear D gene. The CDR3 covers 13 residues. V was cut by 8 bases and J by 1 base, with 11 bases left in between. Germline loops: CDR1 MNHEY, CDR2 SVGAGI. Here the CDR3 reads CASRRENNYGYTF. CDR3 DNA sequence: TGTGCCAGCCGACGGGAGAATAACTATGGCTACACCTTC.

This chain links TRBV6-6 with TRBJ2-2, with D maybe TRBD1 (5 bases). V shed 6 bases and J shed 3 bases, with 11 bases lying between them. The germline gives CDR1 MNHNY, CDR2 SVGAGI (reference sequence). The CDR3 spans 14 residues. The CDR3 loop is CASSHDSYTGELFF. The CDR3 DNA reads as TGTGCCAGCAGCCACGACAGTTACACCGGGGAGCTGTTTTTT.

As DNA, the CDR3 is TGTGCCAGCCGGGACAGGGGACCTCATCAGCCCCAGCATTTT. Translating gives CASRDRGPHQPQHF. The chain carries TRBV19 and TRBJ1-5; TRBD1 matches 10 bases. The germline CDR1 and CDR2 sequences are LNHDA and SQIVND (reference sequence). The CDR3 has 14 amino acids. V dropped 9 bases and J dropped 5; count of bases not matched to a gene: 7.

The rearrangement links TRBV3-1 (or the pseudogene TRBV3-2) to TRBJ1-2; D might be TRBD1 (6 bases). The ends were cut back, 6 bases at V and 8 bases at J, with 22 bases in the middle. Germline CDR1 is LGHDT and CDR2 is YNNKEL (reference sequence). The CDR3 has 15 residues. The DNA of the CDR3 is TGTGCCAGCAGAACACTTCAAAGACGGGGGGCCGGCTACACCTTC. Translated: CASRTLQRRGAGYTF.

The chain couples TRBV9 to TRBJ2-7; TRBD1 agrees at 7 bases. Trimming removed 2 bases from V and 7 bases from J; junction bases left unmatched: 12. The length of the CDR3 is 15 residues. Germline V gives CDR1 SGDLS, CDR2 YYNGEE. The CDR3 here is CASSVADRTSEEQYF. The DNA of the CDR3 is TGTGCCAGCAGCGTCGCGGACAGGACCTCGGAGGAGCAGTACTTC.

The chain is built from TRBV2 and TRBJ2-6; D is possibly TRBD2 (5 bases). V dropped 8 bases and J dropped 2 bases, with 13 bases sitting between them. Germline-derived CDR1 and CDR2 are SNHLY and FYNNEI. This CDR3 contains 15 residues. CDR3 DNA sequence: TGTGCCAGCGGGGAACCACTAGCTGGGGCCAACGTCCTGACTTTC. Amino acid sequence: CASGEPLAGANVLTF.

This rearrangement joins TRBV10-3 to TRBJ1-5; a weak D match, TRBD1 (5 bases). Trimming removed 3 bases at V and 2 bases at J, with 8 bases between. The CDR3 extends over 14 amino acids. In germline, CDR1 is ENHRY, CDR2 SYGVKD. CDR3: CAISDSRGNQPQHF. The DNA of the CDR3 is TGTGCCATCAGTGATAGCAGGGGCAATCAGCCCCAGCATTTT.

The chain has TRBV27 and TRBJ2-7, with 8 bases that match TRBD2. After removal of 6 bases from V and 4 bases from J, the junction contained 5 bases not matched to a gene. The CDR3 is 13 residues long. CDR1 is MNHEY and CDR2 is SMNVEV in the germline V gene (reference sequence). The DNA of the CDR3 is TGTGCCAGCAGCTCGGGAGGGGGGTACGAGCAGTACTTC. It codes for CASSSGGGYEQYF.

The rearrangement uses TRBV4-1 and TRBJ2-7; 8 bases fit TRBD1. The V gene's germline CDR1 is MGHRA and CDR2 YSYEKL. Unmatched junction bases numbered 14, after V lost 0 bases and J lost 7 bases. This CDR3 contains 17 residues. CDR3 sequence (DNA): TGCGCCAGCAGCCAAGATAAGGGCACAGGGGGTGCGAGGGAGCAGTACTTC. This sequence encodes CASSQDKGTGGAREQYF.

The gene calls are TRBV11-2 and TRBJ2-2; 9 nucleotides line up with TRBD1. Germline V gene sequence: CDR1 SGHAT, CDR2 FQNNGV. CDR3 length: 19 residues. J lost 5 bases, V lost 4 bases, and 17 bases had no gene match. CDR3 DNA sequence: TGTGCCAGCAGCTCTAGGCGGACAGGGGTGCTTTTTAGGACCGGGGAGCTGTTTTTT. It codes for CASSSRRTGVLFRTGELFF.